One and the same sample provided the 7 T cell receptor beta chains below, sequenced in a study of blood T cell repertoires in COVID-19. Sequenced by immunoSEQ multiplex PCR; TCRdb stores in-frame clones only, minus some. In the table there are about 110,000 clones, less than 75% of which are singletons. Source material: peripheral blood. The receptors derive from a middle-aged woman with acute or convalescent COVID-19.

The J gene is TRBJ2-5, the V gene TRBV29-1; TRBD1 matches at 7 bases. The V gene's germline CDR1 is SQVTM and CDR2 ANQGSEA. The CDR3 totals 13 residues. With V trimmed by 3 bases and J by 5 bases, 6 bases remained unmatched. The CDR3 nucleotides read TGCAGCGTTGAGGGCAGGGGGTATGAGACCCAGTACTTC. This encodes CSVEGRGYETQYF.

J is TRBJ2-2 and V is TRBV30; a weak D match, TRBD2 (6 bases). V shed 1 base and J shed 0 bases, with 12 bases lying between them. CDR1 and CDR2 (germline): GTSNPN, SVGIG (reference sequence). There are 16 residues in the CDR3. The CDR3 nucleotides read TGTGCCTGGAGTGGGGGACTGATTGCGAACACCGGGGAGCTGTTTTTT. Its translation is CAWSGGLIANTGELFF.

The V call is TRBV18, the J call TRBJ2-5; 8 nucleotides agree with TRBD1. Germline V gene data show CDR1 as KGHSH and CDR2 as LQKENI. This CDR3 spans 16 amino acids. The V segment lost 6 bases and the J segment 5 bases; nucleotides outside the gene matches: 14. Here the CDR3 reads CASSQNRGTWKETQYF. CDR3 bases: TGTGCCAGCTCTCAGAACAGGGGGACGTGGAAGGAGACCCAGTACTTC. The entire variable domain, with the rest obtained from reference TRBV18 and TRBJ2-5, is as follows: NAGVMQNPRHLVRRRGQEARLRCSPMKGHSHVYWYRQLPEEGLKFMVYLQKENIIDESGMPKERFSAEFPKEGPSILRIQQVVRGDSAAYFCASSQNRGTWKETQYFGPGTRLLVL.

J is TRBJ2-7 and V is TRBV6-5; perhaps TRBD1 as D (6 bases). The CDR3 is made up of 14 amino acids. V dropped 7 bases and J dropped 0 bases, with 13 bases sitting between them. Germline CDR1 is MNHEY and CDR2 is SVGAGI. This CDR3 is CASTGTHSSYEQYF. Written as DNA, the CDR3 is TGTGCCAGCACCGGGACACACAGCTCCTACGAGCAGTACTTC.

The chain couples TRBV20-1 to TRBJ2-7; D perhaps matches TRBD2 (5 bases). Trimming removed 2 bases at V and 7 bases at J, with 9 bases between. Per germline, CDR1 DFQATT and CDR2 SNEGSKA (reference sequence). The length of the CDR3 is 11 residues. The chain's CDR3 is CSARPLEEQYF. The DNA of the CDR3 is TGCAGTGCTAGACCACTAGAGGAGCAGTACTTC.

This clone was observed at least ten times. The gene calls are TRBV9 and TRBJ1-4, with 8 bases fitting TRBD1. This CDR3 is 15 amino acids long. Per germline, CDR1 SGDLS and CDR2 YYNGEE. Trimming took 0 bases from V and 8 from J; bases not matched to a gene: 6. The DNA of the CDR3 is TGTGCCAGCAGCGTAGTAACAGGGGGTCGCGAAAAACTGTTTTTT. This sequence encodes CASSVVTGGREKLFF.

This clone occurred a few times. CDR3 DNA: TGTGCCAGCAGTGAGGGCAGGGTTGAGACCCAGTACTTC. Its protein is CASSEGRVETQYF. This sequence joins TRBV2 and TRBJ2-5, with D tentatively TRBD1 (5 bases). Germline values: CDR1 SNHLY, CDR2 FYNNEI. The CDR3 runs to 13 residues. V lost 3 bases and J 5 bases, leaving 10 bases between the germline ends.